The TCR beta chain described here comes from a study of blood T cell repertoires in COVID-19. Overall study: Sites across the United States, Italy and Spain contributed samples from acute and convalescent COVID-19. PBMCs, B-cell-depleted T cells, or T cells provided the cDNA or gDNA that made up the material.

Followed over time, Seattle patients had been enrolled while infection was active. Original methodology: Estimates of nucleated cell counts were drawn from the amplification of reference gene primers. Data came from immunoSEQ multiplex PCR; TCRdb stores just in-frame clones and leaves some out. V and J calls and clone size are as listed in that table; D and trimming were resolved from the DNA. This sample yields 250,000 to 300,000 clones, of which roughly 90% are seen a single time; around 12% belongs to the top ten. The TCR comes from an older woman with COVID-19, enrolled during active disease. Material: peripheral blood.

The CDR3 spells CASRPGQGPGELFF. CDR3 nucleotides: TGTGCCAGTAGACCGGGACAGGGACCCGGGGAGCTGTTTTTT. The chain recombines TRBV19 with TRBJ2-2, with 9 bases matching TRBD1. Germline lookup yields CDR1 LNHDA and CDR2 SQIVND (reference sequence). V dropped 6 bases and J dropped 6; count of bases not matched to a gene: 5. This CDR3 is 14 amino acids long.